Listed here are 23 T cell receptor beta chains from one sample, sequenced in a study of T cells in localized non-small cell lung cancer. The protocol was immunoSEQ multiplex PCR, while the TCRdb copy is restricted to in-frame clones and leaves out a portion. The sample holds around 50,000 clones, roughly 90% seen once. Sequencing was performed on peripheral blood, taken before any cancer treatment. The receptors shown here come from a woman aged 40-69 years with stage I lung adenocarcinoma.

CDR3 coding DNA: TGTGCCAGCAGAGGGGGCACCGGGGAGCTGTTTTTT. Residues: CASRGGTGELFF. V usage is TRBV7-9 and J usage is TRBJ2-2, with D possibly TRBD1 on 6 matching bases. V was clipped by 6 bases and J by 4 bases, with 6 bases between them. The CDR3 length is 12 residues. Germline CDR1 is SEHNR and CDR2 is FQNEAQ (reference sequence).

The CDR3 region has the DNA TGTGCCAGTAAGGACGGGCCCTTAGACGAGCAGTACTTC. It yields the protein CASKDGPLDEQYF. This chain connects TRBV19 to TRBJ2-7; D is unresolved. There are 13 residues in the CDR3. Germline V gives CDR1 LNHDA, CDR2 SQIVND (reference sequence). Trimming took off 7 bases at V and 5 bases at J, with 15 bases between the two ends.

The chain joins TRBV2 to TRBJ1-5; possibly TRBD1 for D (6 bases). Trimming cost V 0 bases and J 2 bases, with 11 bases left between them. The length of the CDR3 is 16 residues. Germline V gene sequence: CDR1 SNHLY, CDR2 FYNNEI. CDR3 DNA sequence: TGTGCCAGCAGTGAAGCAGTAGGGGGTGGCAATCAGCCCCAGCATTTT. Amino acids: CASSEAVGGGNQPQHF.

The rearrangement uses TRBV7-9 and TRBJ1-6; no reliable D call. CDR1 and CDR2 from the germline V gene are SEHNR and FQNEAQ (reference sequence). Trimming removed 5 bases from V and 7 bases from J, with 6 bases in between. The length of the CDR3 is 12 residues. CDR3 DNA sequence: TGTGCCAGCAGCACAGTGAATTCACCCCTCCACTTT. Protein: CASSTVNSPLHF.

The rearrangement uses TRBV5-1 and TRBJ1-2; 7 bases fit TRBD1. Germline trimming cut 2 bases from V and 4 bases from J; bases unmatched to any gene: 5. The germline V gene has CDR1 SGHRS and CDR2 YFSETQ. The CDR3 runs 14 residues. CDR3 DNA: TGCGCCAGCAGCTTTGAGGGGGCGGGCTATGGCTACACCTTC. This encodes CASSFEGAGYGYTF.

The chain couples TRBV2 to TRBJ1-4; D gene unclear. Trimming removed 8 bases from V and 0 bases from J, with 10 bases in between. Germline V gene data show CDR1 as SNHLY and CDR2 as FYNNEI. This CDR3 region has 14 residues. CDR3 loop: CASWWPATNEKLFF. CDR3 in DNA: TGTGCCAGCTGGTGGCCCGCAACTAATGAAAAACTGTTTTTT.

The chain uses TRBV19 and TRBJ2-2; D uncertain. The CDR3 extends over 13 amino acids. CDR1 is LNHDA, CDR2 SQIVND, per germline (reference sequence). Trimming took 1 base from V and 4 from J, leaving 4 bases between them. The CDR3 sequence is CASSIVLTGELFF. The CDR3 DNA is TGTGCCAGTAGTATAGTACTCACCGGGGAGCTGTTTTTT.

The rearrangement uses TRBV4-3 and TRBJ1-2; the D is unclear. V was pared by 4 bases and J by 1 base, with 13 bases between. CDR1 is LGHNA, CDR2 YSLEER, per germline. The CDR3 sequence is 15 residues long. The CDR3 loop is CASSLETNVNYGYTF. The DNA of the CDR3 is TGCGCCAGCAGCCTGGAGACTAACGTTAACTATGGCTACACCTTC.

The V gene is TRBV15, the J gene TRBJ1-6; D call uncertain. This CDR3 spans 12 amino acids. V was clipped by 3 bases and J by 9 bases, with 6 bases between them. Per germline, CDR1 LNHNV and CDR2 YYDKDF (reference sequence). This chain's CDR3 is CATSRARSPLHF. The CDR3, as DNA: TGTGCCACCAGCAGGGCCCGTTCACCCCTCCACTTT.

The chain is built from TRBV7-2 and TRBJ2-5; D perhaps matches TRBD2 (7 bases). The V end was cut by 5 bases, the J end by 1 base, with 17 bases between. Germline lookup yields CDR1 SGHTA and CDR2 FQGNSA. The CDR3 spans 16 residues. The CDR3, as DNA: TGTGCCAGCAGCCCTCTGGCGGGGGCCCCCCAAGAGACCCAGTACTTC. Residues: CASSPLAGAPQETQYF.

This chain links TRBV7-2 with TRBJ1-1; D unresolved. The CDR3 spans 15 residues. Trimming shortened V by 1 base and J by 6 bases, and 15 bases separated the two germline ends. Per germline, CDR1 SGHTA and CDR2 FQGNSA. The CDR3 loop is CASSLVEIGRPEAFF. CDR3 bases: TGTGCCAGCAGCTTAGTTGAAATCGGGCGTCCTGAAGCTTTCTTT.

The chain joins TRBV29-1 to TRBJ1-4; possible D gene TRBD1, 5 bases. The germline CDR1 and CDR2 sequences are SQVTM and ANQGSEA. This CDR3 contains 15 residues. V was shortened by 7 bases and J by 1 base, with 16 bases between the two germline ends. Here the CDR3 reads CSARGGLGTNEKLFF. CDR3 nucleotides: TGCAGCGCCCGGGGGGGATTAGGAACTAATGAAAAACTGTTTTTT.

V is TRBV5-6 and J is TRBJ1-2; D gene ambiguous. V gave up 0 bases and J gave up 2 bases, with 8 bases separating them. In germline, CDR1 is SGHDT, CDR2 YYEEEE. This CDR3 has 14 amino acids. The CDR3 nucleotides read TGTGCCAGCAGCTTGGTAGGCGCCAACTATGGCTACACCTTC. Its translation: CASSLVGANYGYTF. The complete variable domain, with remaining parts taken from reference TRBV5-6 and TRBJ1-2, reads DAGVTQSPTHLIKTRGQQVTLRCSPKSGHDTVSWYQQALGQGPQFIFQYYEEEERQRGNFPDRFSGHQFPNYSSELNVNALLLGDSALYLCASSLVGANYGYTFGSGTRLTVV.

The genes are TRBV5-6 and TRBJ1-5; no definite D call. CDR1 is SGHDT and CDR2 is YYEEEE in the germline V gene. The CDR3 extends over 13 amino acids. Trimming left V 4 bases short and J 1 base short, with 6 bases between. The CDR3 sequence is CASSDGSNQPQHF. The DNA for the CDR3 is TGTGCCAGCAGCGACGGAAGCAATCAGCCCCAGCATTTT.

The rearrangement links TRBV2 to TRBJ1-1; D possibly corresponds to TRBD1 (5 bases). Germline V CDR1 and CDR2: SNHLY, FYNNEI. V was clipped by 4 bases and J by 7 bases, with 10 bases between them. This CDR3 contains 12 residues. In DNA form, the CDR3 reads TGTGCCAGCAGTGGGGGGGAGATTGAAGCTTTCTTT. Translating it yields CASSGGEIEAFF.

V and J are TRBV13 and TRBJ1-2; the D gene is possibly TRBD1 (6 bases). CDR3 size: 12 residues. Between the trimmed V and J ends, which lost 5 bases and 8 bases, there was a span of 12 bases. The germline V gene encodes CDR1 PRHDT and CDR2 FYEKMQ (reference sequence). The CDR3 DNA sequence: TGTGCCAGCAGCCGAGGGGGGGGCGGCTACACCTTC. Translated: CASSRGGGGYTF.

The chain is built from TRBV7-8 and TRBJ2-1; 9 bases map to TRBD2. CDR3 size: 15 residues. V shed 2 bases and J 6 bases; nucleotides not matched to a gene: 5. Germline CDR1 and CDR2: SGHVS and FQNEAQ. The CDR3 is CASSLRAGGPNEQFF. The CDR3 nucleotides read TGTGCCAGCAGCTTAAGGGCGGGGGGGCCCAATGAGCAGTTCTTC.

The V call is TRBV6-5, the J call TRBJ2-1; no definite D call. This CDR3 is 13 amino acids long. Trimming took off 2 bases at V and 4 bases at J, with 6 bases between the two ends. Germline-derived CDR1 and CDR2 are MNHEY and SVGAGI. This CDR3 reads CASSYQAYNEQFF. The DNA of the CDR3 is TGTGCCAGCAGTTACCAAGCTTACAATGAGCAGTTCTTC.

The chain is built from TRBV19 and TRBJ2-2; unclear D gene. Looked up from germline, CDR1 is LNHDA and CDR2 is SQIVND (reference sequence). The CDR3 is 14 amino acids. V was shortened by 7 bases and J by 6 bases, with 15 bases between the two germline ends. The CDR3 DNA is TGTGCCAGTAATGTGAAGTCCCTCCCCGGGGAGCTGTTTTTT. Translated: CASNVKSLPGELFF.

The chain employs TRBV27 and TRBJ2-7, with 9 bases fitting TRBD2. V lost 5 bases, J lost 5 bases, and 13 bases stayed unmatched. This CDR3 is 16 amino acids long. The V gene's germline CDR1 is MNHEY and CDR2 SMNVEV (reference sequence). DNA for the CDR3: TGTGCCAGCAGTGCCCTCGCTAGCGGGGACGCCCACGAGCAGTACTTC. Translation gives CASSALASGDAHEQYF.

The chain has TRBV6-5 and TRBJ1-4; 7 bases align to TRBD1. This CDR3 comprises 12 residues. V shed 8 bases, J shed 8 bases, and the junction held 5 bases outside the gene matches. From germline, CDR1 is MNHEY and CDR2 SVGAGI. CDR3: CASRQGGEKLFF. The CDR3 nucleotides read TGTGCCAGCCGGCAGGGGGGGGAAAAACTGTTTTTT.

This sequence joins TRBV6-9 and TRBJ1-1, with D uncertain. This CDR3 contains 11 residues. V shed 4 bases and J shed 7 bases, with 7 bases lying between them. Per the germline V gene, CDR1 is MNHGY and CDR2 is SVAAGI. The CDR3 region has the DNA TGTGCCAGCAGTTCTTCCAGTGAAGCTTTCTTT. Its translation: CASSSSSEAFF.

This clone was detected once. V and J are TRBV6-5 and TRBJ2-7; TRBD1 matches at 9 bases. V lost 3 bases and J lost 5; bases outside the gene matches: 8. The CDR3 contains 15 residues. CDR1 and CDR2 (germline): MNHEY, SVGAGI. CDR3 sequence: CASSYGTGRRNEQYF. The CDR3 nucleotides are TGTGCCAGCAGTTATGGGACAGGGAGGAGGAACGAGCAGTACTTC.